The 16 T cell receptor beta chains below were found in one sample sequenced in a study of metastatic and nonmetastatic thyroid tumors. No treatment of any kind had been given to any patient before thyroid surgery. TCRdb re-called the PCR reads through MiXCR. Of about 21,000 clones in the sample, 32% were seen once. Material: adjacent normal tissue. The receptors shown here come from a female donor with papillary thyroid cancer or a benign thyroid nodule (not recorded which). Some clones in this sample may be carry-over from other donors' samples.

The chain joins TRBV5-6 to TRBJ2-7; D is unclear. V dropped 2 bases and J dropped 2 bases, with 11 bases sitting between them. Germline lookup yields CDR1 SGHDT and CDR2 YYEEEE. The CDR3 is made up of 14 amino acids. CDR3 in amino acids: CASSFPRHTYEQYF. In DNA, the CDR3 is TGTGCCAGCAGCTTTCCCCGACACACCTACGAGCAGTACTTC.

This chain uses TRBV28 with TRBJ2-7; D not certain. This CDR3 contains 14 residues. Germline V gives CDR1 MDHEN, CDR2 SYDVKM. V lost 4 bases, J lost 5 bases, and 15 bases lay in between. Here the CDR3 reads CASSSDQVADEQYF. CDR3 bases: TGTGCCAGCAGTTCGGACCAGGTAGCAGACGAGCAGTACTTC.

This clone counts as medium-sized. The chain links TRBV29-1 to TRBJ1-4; D is uncertain. Looked up from germline, CDR1 is SQVTM and CDR2 is ANQGSEA. With 6 bases removed from V and 0 bases from J, the gap between germline ends came to 11 bases. The CDR3 sequence is 14 residues long. The CDR3, as DNA: TGCAGCGTCGCGGACGAGACAACTAATGAAAAACTGTTTTTT. Its translation: CSVADETTNEKLFF.

V gene TRBV12-3 or TRBV12-4 combines with J gene TRBJ2-2; D gene ambiguous. The CDR3 loop spans 11 amino acids. V was cut by 6 bases and J by 8 bases, with 7 bases left in between. CDR3 coding DNA: TGTGCCAGCAGCCCCAGAGGGGAGCTGTTTTTT. This sequence encodes CASSPRGELFF.

The table lists this clone with a few counts. The chain recombines TRBV19 with TRBJ2-3; 9 bases fit TRBD2. V shed 4 bases, J shed 6 bases, and the junction held 8 bases outside the gene matches. The CDR3 covers 15 residues. The V gene's germline CDR1 is LNHDA and CDR2 SQIVND (reference sequence). The CDR3 nucleotides are TGTGCCAGTAGTACCTTGCGGGGGGGCAGGGATACGCAGTATTTT. It encodes CASSTLRGGRDTQYF.

J is TRBJ2-1 and V is TRBV7-2; 8 bases are shared with TRBD2. With V trimmed by 0 bases and J by 7 bases, 8 bases remained unmatched. Germline-derived CDR1 and CDR2 are SGHTA and FQGNSA. CDR3 size: 16 residues. The CDR3 coding sequence is TGTGCCAGCAGCTTAGCCTTTCGGGGGGGCAGGAATGAGCAGTTCTTC. It specifies CASSLAFRGGRNEQFF.

This clone showed up just a few times. The CDR3 region has the DNA TGTGCCAGCAGTGACACCGGGGAGCTGTTTTTT. Its translation is CASSDTGELFF. This chain uses TRBV6-1 with TRBJ2-2, with unresolved D. Germline V gene sequence: CDR1 MNHNS, CDR2 SASEGT. This CDR3 has 11 residues. The germline V and J ends were trimmed by 3 bases and 4 bases, with 0 bases remaining between them.

This clone was seen more than once but under ten times. V gene TRBV6-1 combines with J gene TRBJ2-7; 7 bases line up with TRBD2. V trimming: 3 bases; J trimming: 1 base; junction bases outside the gene matches: 6. This CDR3 is built from 15 residues. Germline V gene data show CDR1 as MNHNS and CDR2 as SASEGT. The CDR3 DNA sequence: TGTGCCAGCAGTGAGGAGGCTAGCGGTTCCTACGAGCAGTACTTC. This gives the protein CASSEEASGSYEQYF.

There are many counts of this clone. The V gene is TRBV6-1, the J gene TRBJ2-5; tentatively, D is TRBD1 (6 bases). CDR3 length: 18 amino acids. Germline CDR1 and CDR2: MNHNS and SASEGT. Trimming took 2 bases from V and 0 from J, leaving 19 bases between them. The CDR3 DNA reads TGTGCCAGCAGTGAAAGAAGGGTGGGACACTTGTACCAAGAGACCCAGTACTTC. Encoded protein: CASSERRVGHLYQETQYF.

This sequence joins TRBV20-1 and TRBJ2-1; 13 bases are a match to TRBD2. J gave up 4 bases and V 5 bases, and 5 bases lay outside the gene matches. The CDR3 covers 15 residues. Germline CDR1 DFQATT, CDR2 SNEGSKA (reference sequence). The CDR3 spells CSAVGTSGKYNEQFF. The CDR3 DNA sequence: TGCAGTGCTGTCGGGACTAGCGGGAAATACAATGAGCAGTTCTTC.

This chain uses TRBV11-2 with TRBJ2-2, with D uncertain. CDR1 is SGHAT and CDR2 is FQNNGV in the germline V gene. Trimming shortened V by 6 bases and J by 1 base, and 21 bases separated the two germline ends. This CDR3 region has 18 residues. The CDR3 bases are TGTGCCAGCAGAGTGGACGGTGGATTTTCTGAGAACACCGGGGAGCTGTTTTTT. Translated, it gives CASRVDGGFSENTGELFF.

On this clone: Distinct nucleotide sequences in the sample also encode this CDR3. This chain uses TRBV2 with TRBJ1-2; no definite D call. Germline-derived CDR1 and CDR2 are SNHLY and FYNNEI. The CDR3 runs 11 residues. V was clipped by 7 bases and J by 8 bases, with 11 bases between them. The DNA for the CDR3 is TGTGCCAGCATAACGGTGGGCGGCTACACCTTC. Residues: CASITVGGYTF.

This clone was seen at least ten times. This chain links TRBV11-2 with TRBJ2-7; D might be TRBD2 (6 bases). With 4 bases removed from V and 2 bases from J, the gap between germline ends came to 18 bases. CDR3 size: 16 residues. Germline loops: CDR1 SGHAT, CDR2 FQNNGV. CDR3 in amino acids: CASSSRGVGGTYEQYF. CDR3 in DNA: TGTGCCAGCAGCTCGAGAGGGGTGGGGGGAACCTACGAGCAGTACTTC.

Here the CDR3 DNA reads TGTGCCAGCAGCTTATCATTACAGGGAGATTCACCCCTCCACTTT. Encoded protein: CASSLSLQGDSPLHF. The rearrangement uses TRBV11-2 and TRBJ1-6; D might be TRBD1 (6 bases). Germline V gene lookup returns CDR1 SGHAT and CDR2 FQNNGV. The CDR3 runs to 15 residues. V lost 2 bases to trimming and J lost 8 bases, with 13 bases between them.

This clone was counted once. The V call is TRBV11-3, the J call TRBJ1-2; no reliable D call. The ends were cut back, 6 bases at V and 8 bases at J, with 19 bases in the middle. CDR1 and CDR2 (germline): SGHNT, YENEEA. This CDR3 spans 14 amino acids. CDR3 amino acids: CASSYRTGEGGYTF. The CDR3, as DNA: TGTGCCAGCAGTTATCGAACGGGAGAGGGCGGCTACACCTTC.

This clone was recorded a few times. The chain is built from TRBV10-3 and TRBJ2-2; D ambiguous. The CDR3 covers 16 residues. The V gene lost 0 bases and the J gene lost 0 bases, with 8 bases spanning the gap. Germline CDR1 ENHRY, CDR2 SYGVKD. This CDR3 is CAISESWAANTGELFF. In nucleotides, the CDR3 is TGTGCCATCAGTGAGTCGTGGGCAGCGAACACCGGGGAGCTGTTTTTT.